Included here is one TCR beta chain sequence, with context. The CDR3 extends over 19 amino acids. These data come from a study of OX40 agonist ivuxolimab in advanced cancers. Study context: About 42% of patients had received prior checkpoint inhibitor therapy.

Baseline, cycle 4 day 1, and cycle 7 day 1 were the blood sampling points. The repertoire was sequenced with immunoSEQ multiplex PCR; TCRdb's copy has only in-frame clones and lacks some. The table has tens of thousands of clones, 84% seen once. This chain uses TRBV21-1 with TRBJ1-2; the table assigns TRBD1, which was not confirmed against the DNA. TRBV21-1 is a pseudogene. The TCR sequence derives from an adult with an advanced solid tumor such as melanoma, head and neck, liver or kidney cancer. The sequences come from CD4+ or CD8+ T cells sorted from blood, collected in a trial of the OX40 agonist ivuxolimab. CDR3 amino acids: CASSSQPRDRRLANYGYTF. The CDR3 coding sequence is TGTGCCAGCAGCTCTCAGCCCCGGGACAGGCGTTTAGCTAACTATGGCTACACCTTC.